Shown below are 6 T cell receptor beta chains from a single sample sequenced in a study of human T cells and chemical hapten exposure. TCRdb reprocessed the RACE reads via MiXCR and lists one record per CDR3 protein. Among about 250,000 distinct CDR3 sequences listed, around 7.3% were seen once. The time point: pre-sensitization, week 0. As to treatment: therapeutic diphenylcyclopropenone sensitization with weekly scalp DPC. The material sequenced was whole blood, taken in connection with sensitization to the hapten diphenylcyclopropenone (DPC). The receptors shown here come from a man between 18 and 35 years old with alopecia areata. Some clones in this sample may be carry-over from other donors' samples.

This clonotype was detected ten times or more. The gene calls are TRBV5-1 and TRBJ1-4; D is uncertain. The CDR3 consists of 14 residues. The V gene lost 0 bases and the J gene lost 3 bases, with 6 bases spanning the gap. From germline, CDR1 is SGHRS and CDR2 YFSETQ. For the CDR3, the DNA is TGCGCCAGCAGCTTGGGCACGGCTAATGAAAAACTGTTTTTT. It is translated as CASSLGTANEKLFF.

The chain carries TRBV7-7 and TRBJ2-5; 8 nucleotides align to TRBD1. Per germline, CDR1 SSHAT and CDR2 FNYEAQ (reference sequence). The CDR3 runs 15 residues. V was pared by 1 base and J by 2 bases, with 3 bases of the junction left unmatched. The chain's CDR3 is CASSLVWDRQETQYF. CDR3 nucleotides: TGTGCCAGCAGCTTAGTTTGGGACAGGCAAGAGACCCAGTACTTC.

This sequence joins TRBV7-2 and TRBJ1-4; D not certain. Germline assignment: CDR1 SGHTA and CDR2 FQGNSA. The CDR3 is 15 amino acids. Trimming cost V 2 bases and J 5 bases, with 12 bases left between them. CDR3 sequence (DNA): TGTGCCAGCAGCTTAATTGGCAGTAGCAATGAAAAACTGTTTTTT. This encodes CASSLIGSSNEKLFF.

V and J are TRBV28 and TRBJ1-5; D ambiguous. Trimming cost V 7 bases and J 4 bases, with 14 bases left between them. Germline lookup yields CDR1 MDHEN and CDR2 SYDVKM. CDR3 length: 14 amino acids. CDR3 sequence (DNA): TGTGCCAGCAAGGAAAGAAAATTTAATCAGCCCCAGCATTTT. Translating gives CASKERKFNQPQHF.

The chain links TRBV6-2 or TRBV6-3 to TRBJ2-7; 7 bases are a match to TRBD2. The CDR3 is 17 amino acids. Looked up from germline, CDR1 is MNHEY and CDR2 is SVGEGT. V was clipped by 6 bases and J by 0 bases; unmatched bases: 14. CDR3 protein: CASSPIGRRGSSYEQYF. The CDR3 bases are TGTGCCAGCAGCCCCATAGGCCGACGCGGGAGCTCCTACGAGCAGTACTTC.

V usage is TRBV27 and J usage is TRBJ2-1, with 8 nucleotides matching TRBD2. Per germline, CDR1 MNHEY and CDR2 SMNVEV (reference sequence). The V and J ends lost 5 bases and 5 bases, in that order; junction bases with no gene match: 11. CDR3 size: 16 residues. CDR3 region: CASSPRLAQIHNEQFF. CDR3 nucleotide sequence: TGTGCCAGCAGTCCGCGACTAGCGCAGATCCACAATGAGCAGTTCTTC.